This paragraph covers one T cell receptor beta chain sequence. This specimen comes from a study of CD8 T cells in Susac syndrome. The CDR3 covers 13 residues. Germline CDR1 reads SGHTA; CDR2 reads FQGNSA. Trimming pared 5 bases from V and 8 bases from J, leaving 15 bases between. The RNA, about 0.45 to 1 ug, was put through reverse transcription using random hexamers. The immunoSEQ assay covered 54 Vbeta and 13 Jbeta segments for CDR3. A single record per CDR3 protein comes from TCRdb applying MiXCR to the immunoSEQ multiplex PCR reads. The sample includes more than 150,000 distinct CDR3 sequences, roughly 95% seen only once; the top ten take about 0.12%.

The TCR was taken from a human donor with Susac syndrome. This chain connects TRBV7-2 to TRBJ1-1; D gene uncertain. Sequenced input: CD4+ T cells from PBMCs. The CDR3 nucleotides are TGTGCCAGCAGCGCCTTTAGCAGCCCCGAAGCTTTCTTT. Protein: CASSAFSSPEAFF. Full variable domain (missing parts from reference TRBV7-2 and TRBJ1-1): GAGVSQSPSNKVTEKGKDVELRCDPISGHTALYWYRQSLGQGLEFLIYFQGNSAPDKSGLPSDRFSAERTGGSVSTLTIQRTQQEDSAVYLCASSAFSSPEAFFGQGTRLTVV.